This T cell receptor beta chain was retrieved from a study of OX40 agonist ivuxolimab in advanced cancers. Study observations and caveats: What antigens the expanded peripheral T cells recognized was never established.

TCRdb's copy holds only in-frame clones and misses some; the assay was immunoSEQ multiplex PCR. The sample has around 84,000 clones, approximately 93% seen once; the top ten hold more than 9.5%. On this clone itself: Its target is unknown.

The CDR3 contains 13 residues. V was cut by 0 bases and J by 5 bases, with 5 bases left in between. Germline-derived CDR1 and CDR2 are MDHEN and SYDVKM. The TCR originated in an adult with an advanced solid tumor such as melanoma, head and neck, liver or kidney cancer. V gene TRBV28 combines with J gene TRBJ1-5; D gene uncertain. The sequenced sample was CD4+ or CD8+ T cells sorted from blood, obtained in a trial of the OX40 agonist ivuxolimab. CDR3 in DNA: TGTGCCAGCAGTTTATGGGGTTATCAGCCCCAGCATTTT. This sequence encodes CASSLWGYQPQHF.